This T cell receptor beta chain was documented in a study of Siglec-9 on CD8 T cells in melanoma. Study-wide results and caveats: An effector memory CD8+ T-cell subset seemingly accumulating in melanoma was reportedly marked and regulated by Siglec-9.

For this clone: The target antigen is unknown.

Produced via immunoSEQ multiplex PCR; TCRdb's table is partial and in-frame only. This table holds about 30,000 clones, 75% to 90% found once. The germline gives CDR1 MGHRA, CDR2 YSYEKL. The V end lost 4 bases, the J end lost 3 bases, and 21 bases lay between the germline ends. The CDR3 length is 17 residues. The chain combines TRBV4-1 with TRBJ2-5, with a tentative D call TRBD2 (5 bases). The sequenced material came from Siglec-9- CD8+ T cells sorted from blood. This receptor was obtained from a human donor in good health. The CDR3 loop is CASSRNFLLGVKETQYF. DNA for the CDR3: TGCGCCAGCAGCCGAAATTTCTTACTCGGGGTAAAAGAGACCCAGTACTTC.